The 17 T cell receptor beta chains reported below all come from one sample, sequenced in a study of regulatory T cells in long-lasting Graves disease. Arm-PCR with iRepertoire HTBI primers amplified the CDR3 regions for these TCR beta libraries. One entry per CDR3 protein, called by TCRdb with MiXCR from the multiplex PCR reads. The sample lists fewer than 600,000 distinct CDR3 sequences; approximately 23% were seen once. This sample's time point: persistent/refractory GD, antithyroid drugs over 5 years with positive TRAb. The TCR library was made from RNA that had been extracted from PBMCs in TRIzol. Sequencing was performed on peripheral blood mononuclear cells (PBMCs), taken when the disease was refractory, from a patient treated with antithyroid drugs. These receptors all stem from a female donor with Graves disease.

Note on this clonotype: A much larger clone lies one base from this, so it may be a read error. The rearrangement joins TRBV6-4 to TRBJ2-7, with 11 nucleotides matching TRBD2. The CDR3 has 16 amino acids. From germline, CDR1 is MRHNA and CDR2 SNTAGT. CDR3 amino acids: CASRKVGTSGSYEQCF. CDR3 bases: TGTGCCAGCAGAAAAGTAGGGACTAGCGGCTCCTACGAGCAGTGCTTC.

In its sample, this clonotype was seen many times. The chain carries TRBV28 and TRBJ2-7, with D perhaps matching TRBD1 (5 bases). This CDR3 has 16 amino acids. The V gene lost 3 bases and the J gene lost 1 base, with 16 bases spanning the gap. Germline V gene lookup returns CDR1 MDHEN and CDR2 SYDVKM. The DNA for the CDR3 is TGTGCCAGCAGTTTCCCTATTTACAGGTCTTCCTACGAGCAGTACTTC. Translation gives CASSFPIYRSSYEQYF.

This clonotype occurred many times. The gene calls are TRBV7-2 and TRBJ1-3; D perhaps matches TRBD1 (5 bases). Per the germline V gene, CDR1 is SGHTA and CDR2 is FQGNSA. There are 15 residues in the CDR3. V dropped 5 bases and J dropped 0 bases, with 11 bases sitting between them. The CDR3: CASSPGSSSGNTIYF. Written as DNA, the CDR3 is TGTGCCAGCAGCCCAGGGTCGAGCTCTGGAAACACCATATATTTT.

The chain employs TRBV6-1 and TRBJ2-5, with D possibly TRBD1 on 6 matching bases. CDR3 length equals 14 residues. Trimming left V 7 bases short and J 5 bases short, with 17 bases between. Germline V gene data show CDR1 as MNHNS and CDR2 as SASEGT. The CDR3 nucleotides read TGTGCCAGCATCGACTTTGGGGGCGGGGAGACCCAGTACTTC. This encodes CASIDFGGGETQYF.

The chain has TRBV6-2 or TRBV6-3 and TRBJ2-6; D is undetermined. With 2 bases removed from V and 0 bases from J, the gap between germline ends came to 29 bases. CDR1 and CDR2 (germline): MNHEY, SVGEGT. This CDR3 region has 23 residues. In DNA form, the CDR3 reads TGTGCCAGCAGTTACAAGCCTGGGCGAATCGGTAGAATCGGATTCTCTGGGGCCAACGTCCTGACTTTC. Its translation is CASSYKPGRIGRIGFSGANVLTF.

This clonotype was observed at least ten times. This chain connects TRBV6-2 or TRBV6-3 to TRBJ1-5; D gene uncertain. V lost 2 bases to trimming and J lost 7 bases, with 12 bases between them. CDR1 is MNHEY and CDR2 is SVGEGT in the germline V gene. The CDR3 loop spans 14 amino acids. CDR3 nucleotide sequence: TGTGCCAGCAGTTACGAAGCGTGGGCCCAGCCCCAGCATTTT. It translates to CASSYEAWAQPQHF.

Of note for this clonotype: A read error is likely, as this CDR3 ends without the conserved phenylalanine or tryptophan. The V gene is TRBV11-2, the J gene TRBJ1-6; 9 nucleotides agree with TRBD1. The CDR3 has 15 residues. The V and J ends lost 5 bases and 8 bases, in that order; junction bases with no gene match: 7. Germline assignment: CDR1 SGHAT and CDR2 FQNNGV. CDR3: CASSISGQGHSPLHV. The CDR3 nucleotides are TGTGCCAGCAGCATCTCGGGACAGGGCCATTCACCCCTCCACGTT.

CDR3 in DNA: TGTGCCAGCAGGCTAGGGGCCAGCTCCTACGAGCAGTACTTC. Amino acid sequence: CASRLGASSYEQYF. This chain links TRBV7-9 with TRBJ2-7, with D perhaps TRBD1 (5 bases). The CDR3 extends over 14 amino acids. V lost 6 bases and J 0 bases, leaving 12 bases between the germline ends. CDR1 SEHNR and CDR2 FQNEAQ come from the germline V gene (reference sequence).

V gene TRBV27 combines with J gene TRBJ2-7; no reliable D call. The V end was cut by 5 bases, the J end by 4 bases, with 18 bases between. This CDR3 has 15 residues. CDR1 is MNHEY and CDR2 is SMNVEV in the germline V gene (reference sequence). CDR3 sequence (DNA): TGTGCCAGCAGTCCTTCGCGAGAGTTTTCTTACGAGCAGTACTTC. Translated, it gives CASSPSREFSYEQYF.

This clonotype was counted between two and nine times. The genes are TRBV3-1 and TRBJ2-4; 13 positions match TRBD2. The end of the DNA fits TRBJ2-5 better, so the J call may be wrong. Germline assignment: CDR1 LGHDT and CDR2 YNNKEL (reference sequence). The length of the CDR3 is 16 residues. DNA for the CDR3: TGTGCCAGCAGCCAAGCGACTAGCGGGGGGCAAGAGACCCAGTACTTC. This codes for CASSQATSGGQETQYF.

This clonotype was counted only a few times. The CDR3 bases are TGTGCCAGCAGTCCGGATGGGGCTTTAGGTTCACCCCTCCACTTT. This sequence encodes CASSPDGALGSPLHF. The rearrangement joins TRBV2 to TRBJ1-6, with a weak D call TRBD1 (5 bases). Looked up from germline, CDR1 is SNHLY and CDR2 is FYNNEI. The CDR3 runs 15 residues. The germline V and J ends were trimmed by 5 bases and 9 bases, with 17 bases remaining between them.

This clonotype was seen a handful of times. The chain recombines TRBV7-9 with TRBJ1-1, with D unresolved. Germline CDR1 and CDR2: SEHNR and FQNEAQ (reference sequence). CDR3 length: 15 amino acids. Trimming took off 8 bases at V and 3 bases at J, with 19 bases between the two ends. The CDR3 DNA is TGTGCCAGCGCCCAAGTCCCGGGATCGGACACTGAAGCTTTCTTT. This gives the protein CASAQVPGSDTEAFF.

Remarks on this clonotype: With only one base between it and a far larger clone, this is likely a read error. The chain links TRBV9 to TRBJ2-5, with D maybe TRBD1 (6 bases). Trimming pared 5 bases from V and 7 bases from J, leaving 15 bases between. Germline V gene lookup returns CDR1 SGDLS and CDR2 YYNGEE. The CDR3 has 13 amino acids. The CDR3 reads CASSVDRLATQYF. For the CDR3, the DNA is TGTGCCAGCAGTGTCGACAGGTTGGCGACCCAGTACTTC.

This clonotype has just a few counts. This chain links TRBV27 with TRBJ2-5; TRBD1 matches 9 bases. Germline V gene lookup returns CDR1 MNHEY and CDR2 SMNVEV (reference sequence). J was trimmed by 4 bases and V by 3 bases; bases with no gene match: 18. CDR3 length: 19 residues. The CDR3 nucleotides are TGTGCCAGCAGTTTTTTCCCCCCGGGACAGGGCCAACTCGGAGAGACCCAGTACTTC. Translating gives CASSFFPPGQGQLGETQYF.

The chain is built from TRBV12-3 or TRBV12-4 and TRBJ2-5, with TRBD2 matching 9 bases. After removal of 3 bases from V and 3 bases from J, the junction contained 5 bases not matched to a gene. The CDR3 is 15 amino acids. CDR3 protein: CASSFPASGKETQYF. In nucleotides, the CDR3 is TGTGCCAGCAGTTTCCCGGCTAGCGGGAAAGAGACCCAGTACTTC.

With respect to this clonotype: A much more abundant neighbour one base away suggests this may be a read error. V gene TRBV11-1 combines with J gene TRBJ1-1; D is perhaps TRBD1 (6 bases). The germline V and J ends were trimmed by 6 bases and 7 bases, with 12 bases remaining between them. Germline values: CDR1 SGHAT, CDR2 FQDESV (reference sequence). This CDR3 has 12 residues. Here the CDR3 reads CASRRGTVEAFF. CDR3 nucleotides: TGTGCCAGCAGAAGGGGGACCGTTGAAGCTTTCTTT.

This clonotype occurred many times. This chain joins TRBV7-6 and TRBJ2-5; 7 bases line up with TRBD1. V dropped 3 bases and J dropped 5; count of bases not matched to a gene: 9. Germline CDR1 is SGHVS and CDR2 is FNYEAQ. CDR3 length equals 15 residues. Written as DNA, the CDR3 is TGTGCCAGCAGCTTCGGGACAGCCTTACCGGAGACCCAGTACTTC. It specifies CASSFGTALPETQYF. Variable domain in full (rest from reference TRBV7-6 and TRBJ2-5): GAGVSQSPRYKVTKRGQDVALRCDPISGHVSLYWYRQALGQGPEFLTYFNYEAQQDKSGLPNDRFSAERPEGSISTLTIQRTEQRDSAMYRCASSFGTALPETQYFGPGTRLLVL.